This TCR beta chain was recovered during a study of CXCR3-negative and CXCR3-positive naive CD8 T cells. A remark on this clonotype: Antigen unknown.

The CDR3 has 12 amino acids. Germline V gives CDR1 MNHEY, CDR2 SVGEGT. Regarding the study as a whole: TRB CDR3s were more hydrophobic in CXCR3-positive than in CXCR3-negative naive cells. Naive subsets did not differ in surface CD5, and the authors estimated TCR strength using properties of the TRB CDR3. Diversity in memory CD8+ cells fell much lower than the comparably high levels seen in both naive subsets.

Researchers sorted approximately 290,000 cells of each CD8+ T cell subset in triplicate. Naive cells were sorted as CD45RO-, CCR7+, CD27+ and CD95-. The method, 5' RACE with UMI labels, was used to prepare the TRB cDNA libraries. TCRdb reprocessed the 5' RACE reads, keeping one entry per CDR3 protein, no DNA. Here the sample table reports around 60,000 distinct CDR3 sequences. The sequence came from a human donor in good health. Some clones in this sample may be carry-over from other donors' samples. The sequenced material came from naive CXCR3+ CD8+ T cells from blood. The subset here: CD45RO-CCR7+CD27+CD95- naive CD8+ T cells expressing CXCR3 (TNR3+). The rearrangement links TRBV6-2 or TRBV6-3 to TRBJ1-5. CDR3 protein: CASGGPYQPQHF.